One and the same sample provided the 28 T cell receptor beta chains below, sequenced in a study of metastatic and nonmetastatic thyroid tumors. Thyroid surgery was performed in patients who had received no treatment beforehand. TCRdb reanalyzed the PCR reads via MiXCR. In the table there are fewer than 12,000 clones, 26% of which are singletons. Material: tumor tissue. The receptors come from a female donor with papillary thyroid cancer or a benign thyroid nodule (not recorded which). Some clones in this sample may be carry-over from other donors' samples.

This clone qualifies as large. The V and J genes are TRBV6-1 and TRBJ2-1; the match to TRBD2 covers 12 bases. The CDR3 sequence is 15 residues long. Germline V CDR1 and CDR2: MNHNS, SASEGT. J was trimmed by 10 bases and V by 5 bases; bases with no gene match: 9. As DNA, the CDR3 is TGTGCCAGCAGTACCGGACTAGCGGGGCTGAGGGAGCAGTTCTTC. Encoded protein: CASSTGLAGLREQFF.

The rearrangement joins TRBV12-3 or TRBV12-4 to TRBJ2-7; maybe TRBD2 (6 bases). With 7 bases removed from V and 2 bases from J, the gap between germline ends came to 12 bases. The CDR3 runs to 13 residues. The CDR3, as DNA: TGTGCCAGCACCTCCCGGGGGACCTACGAGCAGTACTTC. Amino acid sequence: CASTSRGTYEQYF.

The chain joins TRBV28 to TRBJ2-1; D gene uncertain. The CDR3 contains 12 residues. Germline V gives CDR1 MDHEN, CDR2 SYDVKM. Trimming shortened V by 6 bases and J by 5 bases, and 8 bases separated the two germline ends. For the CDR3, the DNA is TGTGCCAGCAGCTCGGCGGACAATGAGCAGTTCTTC. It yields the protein CASSSADNEQFF. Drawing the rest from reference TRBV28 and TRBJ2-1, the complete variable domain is DVKVTQSSRYLVKRTGEKVFLECVQDMDHENMFWYRQDPGLGLRLIYFSYDVKMKEKGDIPEGYSVSREKKERFSLILESASTNQTSMYLCASSSADNEQFFGPGTRLTVL.

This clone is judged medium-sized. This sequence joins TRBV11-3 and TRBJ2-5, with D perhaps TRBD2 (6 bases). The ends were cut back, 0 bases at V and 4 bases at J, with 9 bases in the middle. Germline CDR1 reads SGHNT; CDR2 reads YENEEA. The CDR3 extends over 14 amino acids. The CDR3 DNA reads TGTGCCAGCAGCTTAGAGGGAGGAGGAGAGACCCAGTACTTC. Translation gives CASSLEGGGETQYF.

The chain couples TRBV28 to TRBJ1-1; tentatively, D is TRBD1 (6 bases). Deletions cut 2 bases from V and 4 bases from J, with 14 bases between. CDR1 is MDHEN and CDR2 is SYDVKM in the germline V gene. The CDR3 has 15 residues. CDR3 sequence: CASSLGGRGGTEAFF. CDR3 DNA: TGTGCCAGCAGTTTAGGGGGGCGGGGGGGCACTGAAGCTTTCTTT.

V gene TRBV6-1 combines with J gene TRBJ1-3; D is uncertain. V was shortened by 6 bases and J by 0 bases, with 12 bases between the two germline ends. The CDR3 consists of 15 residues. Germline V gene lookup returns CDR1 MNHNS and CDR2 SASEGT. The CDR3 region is CASRQRISSGNTIYF. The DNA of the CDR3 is TGTGCCAGCAGACAGCGAATAAGCTCTGGAAACACCATATATTTT.

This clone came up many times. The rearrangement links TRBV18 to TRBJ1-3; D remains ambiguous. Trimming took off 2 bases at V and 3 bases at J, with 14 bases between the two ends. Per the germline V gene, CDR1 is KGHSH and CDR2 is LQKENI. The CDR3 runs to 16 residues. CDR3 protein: CASSPRQEGNGNTIYF. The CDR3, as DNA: TGTGCCAGCTCACCAAGGCAAGAAGGGAATGGAAACACCATATATTTT.

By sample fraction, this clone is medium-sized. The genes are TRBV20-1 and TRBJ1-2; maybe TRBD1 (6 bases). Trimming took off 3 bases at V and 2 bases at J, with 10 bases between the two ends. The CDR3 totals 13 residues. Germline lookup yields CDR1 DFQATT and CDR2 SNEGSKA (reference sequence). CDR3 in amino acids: CSARPGQNYGYTF. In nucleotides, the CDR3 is TGCAGTGCTAGGCCGGGACAAAACTATGGCTACACCTTC.

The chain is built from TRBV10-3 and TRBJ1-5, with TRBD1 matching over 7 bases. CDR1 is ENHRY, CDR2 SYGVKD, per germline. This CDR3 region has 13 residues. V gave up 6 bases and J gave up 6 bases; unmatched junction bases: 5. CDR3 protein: CAISDRVSQPQHF. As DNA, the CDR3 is TGTGCCATCAGCGACAGGGTGTCTCAGCCCCAGCATTTT.

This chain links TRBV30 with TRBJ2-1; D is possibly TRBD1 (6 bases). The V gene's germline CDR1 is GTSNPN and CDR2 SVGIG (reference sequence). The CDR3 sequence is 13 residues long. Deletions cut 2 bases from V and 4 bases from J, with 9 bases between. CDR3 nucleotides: TGTGCCTGGAGTCAAGACAGGTACAATGAGCAGTTCTTC. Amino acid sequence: CAWSQDRYNEQFF. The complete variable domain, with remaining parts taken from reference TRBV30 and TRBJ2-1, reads SQTIHQWPATLVQPVGSPLSLECTVEGTSNPNLYWYRQAAGRGLQLLFYSVGIGQISSEVPQNLSASRPQDRQFILSSKKLLLSDSGFYLCAWSQDRYNEQFFGPGTRLTVL.

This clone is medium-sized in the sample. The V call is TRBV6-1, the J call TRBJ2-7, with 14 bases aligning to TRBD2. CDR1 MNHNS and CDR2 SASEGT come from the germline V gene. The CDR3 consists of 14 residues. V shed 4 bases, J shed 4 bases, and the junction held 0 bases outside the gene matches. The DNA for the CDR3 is TGTGCCAGCAGTGGACTAGCGGGAGGGTACGAGCAGTACTTC. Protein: CASSGLAGGYEQYF.

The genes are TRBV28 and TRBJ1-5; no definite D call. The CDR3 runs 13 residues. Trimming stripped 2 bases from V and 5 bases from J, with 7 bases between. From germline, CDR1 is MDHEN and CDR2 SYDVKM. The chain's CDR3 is CASSLGEHQPQHF. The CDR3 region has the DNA TGTGCCAGCAGTTTAGGCGAACATCAGCCCCAGCATTTT.

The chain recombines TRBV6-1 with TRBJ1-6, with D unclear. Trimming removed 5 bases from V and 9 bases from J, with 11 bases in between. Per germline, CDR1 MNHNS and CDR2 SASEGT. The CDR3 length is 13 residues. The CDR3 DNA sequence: TGTGCCAGCAGTCCCAGTATGGGTTCACCCCTCCACTTT. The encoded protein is CASSPSMGSPLHF.

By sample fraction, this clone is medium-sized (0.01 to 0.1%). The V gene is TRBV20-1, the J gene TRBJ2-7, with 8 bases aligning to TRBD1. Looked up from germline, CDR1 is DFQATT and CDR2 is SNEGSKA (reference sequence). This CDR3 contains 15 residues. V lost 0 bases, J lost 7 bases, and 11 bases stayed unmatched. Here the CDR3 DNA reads TGCAGTGCTAGAGACCAATGGACAGGGCGAGGGGAGCAGTACTTC. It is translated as CSARDQWTGRGEQYF.

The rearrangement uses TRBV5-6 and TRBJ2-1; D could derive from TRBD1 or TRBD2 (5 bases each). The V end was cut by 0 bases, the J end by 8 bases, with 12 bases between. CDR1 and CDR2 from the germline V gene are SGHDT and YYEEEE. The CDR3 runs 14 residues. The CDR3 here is CASSLAGRWDEQFF. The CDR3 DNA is TGTGCCAGCAGCTTGGCGGGACGGTGGGATGAGCAGTTCTTC.

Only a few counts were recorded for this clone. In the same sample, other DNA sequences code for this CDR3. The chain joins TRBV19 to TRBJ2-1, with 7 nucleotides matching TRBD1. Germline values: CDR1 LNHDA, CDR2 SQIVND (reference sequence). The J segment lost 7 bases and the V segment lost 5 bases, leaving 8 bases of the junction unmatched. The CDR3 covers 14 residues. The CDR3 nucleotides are TGTGCCAGTAGTGGACAGGTACCCGGTAATGAGCAGTTCTTC. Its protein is CASSGQVPGNEQFF.

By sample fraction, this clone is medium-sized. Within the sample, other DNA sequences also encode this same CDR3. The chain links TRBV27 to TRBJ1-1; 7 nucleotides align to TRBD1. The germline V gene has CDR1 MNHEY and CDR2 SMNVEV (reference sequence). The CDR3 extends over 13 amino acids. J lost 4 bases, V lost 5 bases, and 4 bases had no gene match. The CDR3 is CASSLTGSTEAFF. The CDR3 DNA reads TGTGCCAGCAGTCTGACAGGGAGCACTGAAGCTTTCTTT.

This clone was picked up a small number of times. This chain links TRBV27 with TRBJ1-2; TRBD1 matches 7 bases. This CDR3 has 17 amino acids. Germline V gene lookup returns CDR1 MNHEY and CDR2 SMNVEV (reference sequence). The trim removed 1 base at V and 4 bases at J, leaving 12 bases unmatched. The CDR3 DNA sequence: TGTGCCAGCAGTTTATACCGATCTCAGGGGGGATTCTATGGCTACACCTTC. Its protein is CASSLYRSQGGFYGYTF.

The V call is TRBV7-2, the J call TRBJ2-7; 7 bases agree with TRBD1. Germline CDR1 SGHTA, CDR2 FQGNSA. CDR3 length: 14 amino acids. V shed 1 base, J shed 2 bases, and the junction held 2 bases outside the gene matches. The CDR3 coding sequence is TGTGCCAGCAGCTTAGGGGGACAGCCCTACGAGCAGTACTTC. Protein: CASSLGGQPYEQYF.

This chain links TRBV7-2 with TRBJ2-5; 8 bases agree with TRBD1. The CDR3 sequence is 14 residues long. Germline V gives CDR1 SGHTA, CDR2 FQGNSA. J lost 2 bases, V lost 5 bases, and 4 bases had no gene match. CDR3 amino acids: CASSTRQGQETQYF. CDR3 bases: TGTGCCAGCAGCACCCGACAGGGGCAAGAGACCCAGTACTTC.

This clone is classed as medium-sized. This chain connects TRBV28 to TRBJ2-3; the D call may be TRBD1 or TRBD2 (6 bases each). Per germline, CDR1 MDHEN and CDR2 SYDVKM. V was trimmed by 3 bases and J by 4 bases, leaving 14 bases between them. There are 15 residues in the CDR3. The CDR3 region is CASSFQLGGADTQYF. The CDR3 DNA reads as TGTGCCAGCAGTTTTCAGTTGGGGGGCGCAGATACGCAGTATTTT.

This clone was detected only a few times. The CDR3 loop reads CATSPGTGGYEQYF. The DNA for the CDR3 is TGTGCCACCAGTCCCGGGACAGGAGGCTACGAGCAGTACTTC. The rearrangement uses TRBV24-1 and TRBJ2-7, with 8 bases aligning to TRBD1. CDR1 is KGHDR, CDR2 SFDVKD, per germline. The CDR3 runs to 14 residues. J gave up 3 bases and V 6 bases, and 6 bases lay outside the gene matches.

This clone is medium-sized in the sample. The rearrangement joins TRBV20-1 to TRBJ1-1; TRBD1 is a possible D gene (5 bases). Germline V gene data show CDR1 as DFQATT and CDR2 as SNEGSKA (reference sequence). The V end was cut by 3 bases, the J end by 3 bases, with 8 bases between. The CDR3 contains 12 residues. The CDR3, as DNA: TGCAGTGCTAGTCCGACAGACACTGAAGCTTTCTTT. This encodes CSASPTDTEAFF.

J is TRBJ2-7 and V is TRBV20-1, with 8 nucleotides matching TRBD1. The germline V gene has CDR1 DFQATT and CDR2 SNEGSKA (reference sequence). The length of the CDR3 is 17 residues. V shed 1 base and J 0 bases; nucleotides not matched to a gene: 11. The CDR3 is CSARGLPGQAYSYEQYF. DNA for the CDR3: TGCAGTGCTAGAGGGTTGCCGGGACAGGCTTACTCCTACGAGCAGTACTTC.

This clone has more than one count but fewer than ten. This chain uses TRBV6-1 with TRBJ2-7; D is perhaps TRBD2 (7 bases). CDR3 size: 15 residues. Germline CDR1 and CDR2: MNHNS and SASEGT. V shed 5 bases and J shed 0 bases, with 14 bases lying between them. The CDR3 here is CASSRGAGVSYEQYF. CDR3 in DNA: TGTGCCAGCAGTAGGGGGGCGGGAGTCTCCTACGAGCAGTACTTC.

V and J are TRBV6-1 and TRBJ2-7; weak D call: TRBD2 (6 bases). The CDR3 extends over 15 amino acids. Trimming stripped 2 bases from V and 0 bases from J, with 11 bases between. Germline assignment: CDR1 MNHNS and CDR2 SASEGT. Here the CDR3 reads CASSEFVGGSYEQYF. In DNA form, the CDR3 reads TGTGCCAGCAGTGAATTTGTGGGGGGCTCCTACGAGCAGTACTTC.

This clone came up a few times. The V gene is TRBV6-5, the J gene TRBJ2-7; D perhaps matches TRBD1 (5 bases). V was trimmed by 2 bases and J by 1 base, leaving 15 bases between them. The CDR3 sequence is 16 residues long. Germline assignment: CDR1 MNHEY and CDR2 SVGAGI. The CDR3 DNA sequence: TGTGCCAGCAGTTACGGCGCAGGGTTTCCATCCTACGAGCAGTACTTC. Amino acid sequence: CASSYGAGFPSYEQYF.

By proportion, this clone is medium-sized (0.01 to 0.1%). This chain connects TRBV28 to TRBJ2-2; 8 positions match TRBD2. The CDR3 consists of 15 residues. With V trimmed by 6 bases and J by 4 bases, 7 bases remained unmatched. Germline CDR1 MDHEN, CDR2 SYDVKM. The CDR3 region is CASRNSGIPTGELFF. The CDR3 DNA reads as TGTGCCAGCAGGAATAGCGGGATCCCCACCGGGGAGCTGTTTTTT.